This TCR beta chain was profiled in a study of beta chain features in type 1 diabetes. Overall study: Sorted cells examined across all samples numbered more than 100 million. Study observations and caveats: Across all four CD4+ subsets, people with type 1 diabetes showed modestly shorter TCRB CDR3s. The study found fewer insertions and more deletions at VDJ junctions in type 1 diabetes patients. With patients and controls alike, PCR might favor shorter templates to an equal degree.

One heparinised blood draw, averaging roughly 120 mL, came from each donor. Concerning this clone: Antigen: not known.

cDNA synthesis used the whole RNA isolate, giving expressed TCRB sequences. Here immunoSEQ multiplex PCR was the method, and the copy in TCRdb shows in-frame clones only, minus some. The data show around 130,000 clones, roughly 10% seen once. The sample consisted of central memory CD4+ T cells from blood. This TCR derives from a man younger than 45 with type 1 diabetes.

The CDR3: CASSPAGDSPLHF. The CDR3 DNA sequence: TGTGCCAGCTCACCAGCGGGAGATTCACCCCTCCACTTT. The rearrangement joins TRBV18 to TRBJ1-6; D ambiguous. CDR3 size: 13 residues. The germline V and J ends were trimmed by 2 bases and 8 bases, with 7 bases remaining between them. Germline V CDR1 and CDR2: KGHSH, LQKENI. Based on the CDR3 plus reference TRBV18 and TRBJ1-6, the full variable domain is NAGVMQNPRHLVRRRGQEARLRCSPMKGHSHVYWYRQLPEEGLKFMVYLQKENIIDESGMPKERFSAEFPKEGPSILRIQQVVRGDSAAYFCASSPAGDSPLHFGNGTRLTVT.